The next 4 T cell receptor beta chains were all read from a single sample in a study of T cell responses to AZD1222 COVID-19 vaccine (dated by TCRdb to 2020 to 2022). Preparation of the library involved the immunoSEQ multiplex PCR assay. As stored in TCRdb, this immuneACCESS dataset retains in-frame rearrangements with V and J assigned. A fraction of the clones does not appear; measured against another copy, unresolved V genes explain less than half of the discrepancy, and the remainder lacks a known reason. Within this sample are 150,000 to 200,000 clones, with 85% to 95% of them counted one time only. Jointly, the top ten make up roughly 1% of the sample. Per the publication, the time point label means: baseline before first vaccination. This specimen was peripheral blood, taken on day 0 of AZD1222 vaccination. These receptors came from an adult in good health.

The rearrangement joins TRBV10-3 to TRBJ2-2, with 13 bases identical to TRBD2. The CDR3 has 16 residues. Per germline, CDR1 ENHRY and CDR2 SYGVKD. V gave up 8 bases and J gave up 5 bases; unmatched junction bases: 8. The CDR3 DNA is TGTGCCATCGGCACTAGCGGGGGGGCCCGGACCGGGGAGCTGTTTTTT. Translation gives CAIGTSGGARTGELFF.

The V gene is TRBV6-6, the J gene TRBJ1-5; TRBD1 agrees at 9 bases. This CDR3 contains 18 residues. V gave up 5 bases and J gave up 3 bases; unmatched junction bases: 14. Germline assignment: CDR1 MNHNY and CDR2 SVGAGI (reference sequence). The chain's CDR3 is CASSPRGTGSPFNQPQHF. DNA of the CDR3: TGTGCCAGCAGTCCCAGGGGGACAGGGAGCCCATTCAATCAGCCCCAGCATTTT.

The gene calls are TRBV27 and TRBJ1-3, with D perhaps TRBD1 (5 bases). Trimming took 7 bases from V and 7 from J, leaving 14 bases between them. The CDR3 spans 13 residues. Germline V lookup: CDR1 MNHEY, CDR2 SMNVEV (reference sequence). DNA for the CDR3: TGTGCCAGCAAGGGACTCGGAGGGAACACCATATATTTT. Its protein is CASKGLGGNTIYF.

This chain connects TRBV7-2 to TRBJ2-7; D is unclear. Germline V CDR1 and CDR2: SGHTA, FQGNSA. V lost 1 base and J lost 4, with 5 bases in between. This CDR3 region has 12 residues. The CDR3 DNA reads TGTGCCAGCAGCTTAGATACATACGAGCAGTACTTC. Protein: CASSLDTYEQYF.